This T cell receptor beta chain came from a study of vaccination effects on CD4 cells after COVID-19. Data came from immunoSEQ multiplex PCR; TCRdb stores just in-frame clones and leaves some out. The table includes more than 45,000 clones, 75% to 80% detected once. Subsequent to a culture period of 10 to 11 days, CD4+ T cells were isolated. Trimming removed 5 bases from V and 4 bases from J; junction bases left unmatched: 12. Germline-derived CDR1 and CDR2 are SGHRS and YFSETQ. The CDR3 length is 18 residues. Study conclusions and caveats: Marked clonal contraction of both clone types appeared late after vaccination.

Regarding this clone: Antigen unknown.

The source of this sequence is a human donor who had a prior SARS-CoV-2 infection. The chain combines TRBV5-1 with TRBJ2-2; 12 nucleotides agree with TRBD2. The sequenced sample was CD4+ T cells from PBMCs cultured without peptide, obtained before COVID-19 vaccination. CDR3 sequence reads: CASSSGLAGYEGTGELFF. CDR3 DNA sequence: TGCGCCAGCAGTTCCGGACTAGCGGGGTATGAGGGCACCGGGGAGCTGTTTTTT.